This note documents a single T cell receptor (beta chain) sequence. The data stem from a study of blood T cell repertoires in COVID-19. Study context: Acute-phase and convalescent COVID-19 samples originated in the United States, Italy and Spain.

In germline, CDR1 is SGHNT, CDR2 YYREEE (reference sequence). The CDR3 has 13 amino acids. Unmatched junction bases numbered 5, after V lost 5 bases and J lost 4 bases. Assay: immunoSEQ multiplex PCR; the TCRdb copy retains only in-frame clones and omits some. The repertoire holds 240,000 or so clones, with 88% as singletons. The TCR was taken from a woman in her thirties or forties who had recovered from COVID-19. Specimen: peripheral blood. The V call is TRBV5-4, the J call TRBJ2-7; the match to TRBD2 covers 8 bases. This CDR3 is CASSSSGSYEQYF. The CDR3 DNA reads as TGTGCCAGCAGTTCCAGCGGGAGTTACGAGCAGTACTTC.